The 9 T cell receptor beta chains in this list originate from one sample, sequenced in a study of TIL therapy for anti-PD-1-resistant metastatic lung cancer. The libraries were made with immunoSEQ v3. This table comes from immunoSEQ multiplex PCR, and its TCRdb copy is limited to in-frame clones, with some not included. The repertoire includes about 49,000 clones, less than 80% of them detected once, and about 15% sits in the top ten. Documented time point: pre-treatment sample, taken before nivolumab and TIL therapy. The source was blood, collected at baseline. All receptors come from a man between 70 and 80 years old with non-small cell lung cancer.

The chain couples TRBV13 to TRBJ2-3; 7 nucleotides match TRBD1. This CDR3 region has 15 residues. V lost 6 bases to trimming and J lost 3 bases; unmatched junction nucleotides: 9. Germline CDR1 reads PRHDT; CDR2 reads FYEKMQ (reference sequence). This chain's CDR3 is CASSPRQGGTDTQYF. The CDR3 bases are TGTGCCAGCAGTCCCAGACAGGGTGGTACAGATACGCAGTATTTT. Supplemented by reference TRBV13 and TRBJ2-3, the full variable domain reads AAGVIQSPRHLIKEKRETATLKCYPIPRHDTVYWYQQGPGQDPQFLISFYEKMQSDKGSIPDRFSAQQFSDYHSELNMSSLELGDSALYFCASSPRQGGTDTQYFGPGTRLTVL.

The rearrangement uses TRBV4-3 and TRBJ2-3; TRBD2 matches at 9 bases. Trimming took 0 bases from V and 1 from J; bases not matched to a gene: 5. The CDR3 contains 17 residues. Looked up from germline, CDR1 is LGHNA and CDR2 is YSLEER. In DNA, the CDR3 is TGCGCCAGCAGCCAAGACCCTAGCGGGACTCGCACAGATACGCAGTATTTT. This encodes CASSQDPSGTRTDTQYF.

V gene TRBV5-1 combines with J gene TRBJ2-7; D unclear. Germline V lookup: CDR1 SGHRS, CDR2 YFSETQ. The CDR3 extends over 14 amino acids. V was shortened by 0 bases and J by 0 bases, with 7 bases between the two germline ends. The CDR3 reads CASSLDTHSYEQYF. CDR3 sequence (DNA): TGCGCCAGCAGCTTGGACACGCACTCCTACGAGCAGTACTTC.

The chain couples TRBV7-9 to TRBJ2-3; D might be TRBD1 or TRBD2, each matching 6 bases. V was shortened by 5 bases and J by 6 bases, with 9 bases between the two germline ends. Looked up from germline, CDR1 is SEHNR and CDR2 is FQNEAQ (reference sequence). The CDR3 has 12 amino acids. Here the CDR3 DNA reads TGTGCCAGCAGCCCGGGGGCGGATACGCAGTATTTT. Translating it yields CASSPGADTQYF.

The rearrangement joins TRBV6-6 to TRBJ1-1, with D hard to call. The CDR3 consists of 15 residues. Between the trimmed V and J ends, which lost 2 bases and 4 bases, there was a span of 14 bases. In germline, CDR1 is MNHNY, CDR2 SVGAGI (reference sequence). As DNA, the CDR3 is TGTGCCAGCAGTTACCCTGCGGACGGGCTCACTGAAGCTTTCTTT. Protein sequence: CASSYPADGLTEAFF.

This clone occurred a few times. V and J are TRBV9 and TRBJ2-3; possible D gene TRBD1, 8 bases. Germline loops: CDR1 SGDLS, CDR2 YYNGEE. CDR3 size: 15 residues. The V end lost 3 bases, the J end lost 4 bases, and 15 bases lay between the germline ends. The CDR3 DNA sequence: TGTGCCAGCAGCGCCACAGGGGGGGTGGCAGATACGCAGTATTTT. As protein: CASSATGGVADTQYF.

The chain employs TRBV7-8 and TRBJ2-1; 8 nucleotides agree with TRBD2. Germline values: CDR1 SGHVS, CDR2 FQNEAQ. CDR3 length equals 15 residues. Losses at the gene ends were 5 bases for V and 7 bases for J; bases not matched to a gene: 10. CDR3: CASSEGLIAGNEQFF. CDR3 nucleotides: TGTGCCAGCAGCGAGGGGTTAATAGCGGGGAATGAGCAGTTCTTC.

This clone has a handful of counts. In DNA form, the CDR3 reads TGTGCCAGCAGTGAATGGACAAAGAGCACTGAAGCTTTCTTT. Its translation: CASSEWTKSTEAFF. V and J are TRBV6-1 and TRBJ1-1; a weak D match, TRBD1 (5 bases). Looked up from germline, CDR1 is MNHNS and CDR2 is SASEGT. CDR3 length: 14 amino acids. Between the trimmed V and J ends, which lost 2 bases and 4 bases, there was a span of 11 bases.

The chain employs TRBV18 and TRBJ1-4; D gene uncertain. V lost 1 base to trimming and J lost 4 bases, with 10 bases between them. This CDR3 is 15 amino acids long. Per germline, CDR1 KGHSH and CDR2 LQKENI. The chain's CDR3 is CASSPLSGLNEKLFF. CDR3 DNA: TGTGCCAGCTCACCACTCTCCGGCCTTAATGAAAAACTGTTTTTT. Filled out from reference TRBV18 and TRBJ1-4, the complete variable domain reads NAGVMQNPRHLVRRRGQEARLRCSPMKGHSHVYWYRQLPEEGLKFMVYLQKENIIDESGMPKERFSAEFPKEGPSILRIQQVVRGDSAAYFCASSPLSGLNEKLFFGSGTQLSVL.